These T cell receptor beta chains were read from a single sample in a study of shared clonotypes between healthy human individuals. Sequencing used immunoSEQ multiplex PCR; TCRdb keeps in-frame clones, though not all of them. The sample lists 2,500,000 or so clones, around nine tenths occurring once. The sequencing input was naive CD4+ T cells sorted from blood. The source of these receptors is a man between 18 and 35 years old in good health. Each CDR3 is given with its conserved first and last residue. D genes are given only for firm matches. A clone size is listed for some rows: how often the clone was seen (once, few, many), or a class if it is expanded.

CDR3 DNA: TGTGCCATCAGGGACGAACTAGCGGGAGGGCCAAATGAGCAGTTCTTC
CDR3 protein: CAIRDELAGGPNEQFF
D gene: TRBD2
J gene: TRBJ2-1
V gene: TRBV10-3
clone size: once

CDR3 DNA: TGCGCCAGCAGCTTGCAGGGGACGGGGGTAGGCTCACCCCTCCACTTT
CDR3 protein: CASSLQGTGVGSPLHF
D gene: -
J gene: TRBJ1-6
V gene: TRBV5-1
clone size: -

CDR3 DNA: TGTGCCAGCAGTTACACTGCGGGGAATCAGCCCCAGCATTTT
CDR3 protein: CASSYTAGNQPQHF
D gene: -
J gene: TRBJ1-5
V gene: TRBV28
clone size: -

CDR3 DNA: TGTGCCAGCAGTTTGAACTGGGAAACCCTCCACTTT
CDR3 protein: CASSLNWETLHF
D gene: -
J gene: TRBJ1-6
V gene: TRBV2
clone size: -

CDR3 DNA: TGCGCCAGCAGCGGACCGACAGGGATCGGCACTGAAGCTTTCTTT
CDR3 protein: CASSGPTGIGTEAFF
D gene: TRBD1
J gene: TRBJ1-1
V gene: TRBV5-1
clone size: once

CDR3 DNA: TGCGCCAGCAGCTTGACTAGCGGGAGGCCAGATACGCAGTATTTT
CDR3 protein: CASSLTSGRPDTQYF
D gene: TRBD2
J gene: TRBJ2-3
V gene: TRBV5-1
clone size: -

CDR3 DNA: TGTGCCAGCAGTTTTCCAGGGGTTAAGGAAAAACTGTTTTTT
CDR3 protein: CASSFPGVKEKLFF
D gene: -
J gene: TRBJ1-4
V gene: TRBV28
clone size: -

CDR3 DNA: TGCGCCAGCAGCCAAGCTCTGTCCTTCACAGATACGCAGTATTTT
CDR3 protein: CASSQALSFTDTQYF
D gene: -
J gene: TRBJ2-3
V gene: TRBV4-3
clone size: -

CDR3 DNA: TGTGCCTGCTCCCGACAGGGGGCTGGAGATACGCAGTATTTT
CDR3 protein: CACSRQGAGDTQYF
D gene: TRBD1
J gene: TRBJ2-3
V gene: TRBV30
clone size: -

CDR3 DNA: TGTGCCAGTAGGGACAGGGATGAAGTAGGGGGCTACACCTTC
CDR3 protein: CASRDRDEVGGYTF
D gene: TRBD1
J gene: TRBJ1-2
V gene: TRBV19
clone size: -

CDR3 DNA: TGTGCCAGCAGCTTAAACACAGGGGGCACAGATACGCAGTATTTT
CDR3 protein: CASSLNTGGTDTQYF
D gene: TRBD1
J gene: TRBJ2-3
V gene: TRBV7-9
clone size: -

CDR3 DNA: TGTGCCAGCAGTTATGGGGGGGGCTCCTACAATGAGCAGTTCTTC
CDR3 protein: CASSYGGGSYNEQFF
D gene: TRBD2
J gene: TRBJ2-1
V gene: TRBV28
clone size: -

CDR3 DNA: TGTGCCAGCAGTCGGGACTTGAACACCGGGGAGCTGTTTTTT
CDR3 protein: CASSRDLNTGELFF
D gene: -
J gene: TRBJ2-2
V gene: TRBV6-1
clone size: -

CDR3 DNA: TGTGCCAGCAGCTTAGGGACAGGGGTGGATACGCAGTATTTT
CDR3 protein: CASSLGTGVDTQYF
D gene: TRBD1
J gene: TRBJ2-3
V gene: TRBV7-9
clone size: -

CDR3 DNA: TGTGCCACTATAAACAGGGGTGAGGGCAATCAGCCCCAGCATTTT
CDR3 protein: CATINRGEGNQPQHF
D gene: TRBD1
J gene: TRBJ1-5
V gene: TRBV6-5
clone size: -

CDR3 DNA: TGTGCCAGCAGAACGACAGGGACTAACTATGGCTACACCTTC
CDR3 protein: CASRTTGTNYGYTF
D gene: TRBD1
J gene: TRBJ1-2
V gene: TRBV5-4
clone size: -

CDR3 DNA: TGCGCCAGCAGTCGCGGACAGCAATCCTACGAGCAGTACTTC
CDR3 protein: CASSRGQQSYEQYF
D gene: -
J gene: TRBJ2-7
V gene: TRBV23-1
clone size: -

CDR3 DNA: TGTGCCACCAGCAGAGATTCCAGGGGCAATCAGCCCCAGCATTTT
CDR3 protein: CATSRDSRGNQPQHF
D gene: -
J gene: TRBJ1-5
V gene: TRBV15
clone size: -

CDR3 DNA: TGTGCCAGCAGTGAAATGGGAGCACCTAAAGAGACCCAGTACTTC
CDR3 protein: CASSEMGAPKETQYF
D gene: -
J gene: TRBJ2-5
V gene: TRBV2
clone size: -

CDR3 DNA: TGTGCTAGTGGTCCGGGGGACGTAGAGACCCAGTACTTC
CDR3 protein: CASGPGDVETQYF
D gene: -
J gene: TRBJ2-5
V gene: TRBV12-5
clone size: -

CDR3 DNA: TGTGCCAGCAGCTTGGGAGGGGGCTATGGCTACACCTTC
CDR3 protein: CASSLGGGYGYTF
D gene: -
J gene: TRBJ1-2
V gene: TRBV5-4
clone size: -

CDR3 DNA: TGCGCCAGCAGCTTAACCGGGACAGGGGGCGCGTACGAGCAGTACTTC
CDR3 protein: CASSLTGTGGAYEQYF
D gene: TRBD1
J gene: TRBJ2-7
V gene: TRBV5-1
clone size: -

CDR3 DNA: TGTGCCACGACCAAGGGACAGTCCTACGAGCAGTACTTC
CDR3 protein: CATTKGQSYEQYF
D gene: TRBD1
J gene: TRBJ2-7
V gene: TRBV6-5
clone size: -

CDR3 DNA: TGTGCCACCCGGTGGGGGGTCGGTGACGAGCAGTACTTC
CDR3 protein: CATRWGVGDEQYF
D gene: -
J gene: TRBJ2-7
V gene: TRBV28
clone size: -

CDR3 DNA: TGTGCCAGTAGTATGCATGGACAGAGTAGAGAGACCCAGTACTTC
CDR3 protein: CASSMHGQSRETQYF
D gene: -
J gene: TRBJ2-5
V gene: TRBV19
clone size: -

CDR3 DNA: TGTGCCAGCAGCCAAGAAGGCAGAGGGTTTGGAAACACCATATATTTT
CDR3 protein: CASSQEGRGFGNTIYF
D gene: -
J gene: TRBJ1-3
V gene: TRBV14
clone size: -

CDR3 DNA: TGTGCCAGCAGCGGGACAGCCCTTAATGAAAAACTGTTTTTT
CDR3 protein: CASSGTALNEKLFF
D gene: TRBD1
J gene: TRBJ1-4
V gene: TRBV5-6
clone size: -

CDR3 DNA: TGTGCCAGCAGCTTAGCGCCCGGGATCCGGGTACCCGAGCAGTACTTC
CDR3 protein: CASSLAPGIRVPEQYF
D gene: -
J gene: TRBJ2-7
V gene: TRBV7-9
clone size: -

CDR3 DNA: TGTGCCAGTAGTATCATGGCGGAGGGGAATTCACCCCTCCACTTT
CDR3 protein: CASSIMAEGNSPLHF
D gene: -
J gene: TRBJ1-6
V gene: TRBV19
clone size: -

CDR3 DNA: TGCGCCAGCAGCGGGGACGGCCTCTATGGAAACACCATATATTTT
CDR3 protein: CASSGDGLYGNTIYF
D gene: -
J gene: TRBJ1-3
V gene: TRBV5-1
clone size: once

CDR3 DNA: TGTGCCAGCAGTTACTGGGGGGGATCCACCTACGAGCAGTACTTC
CDR3 protein: CASSYWGGSTYEQYF
D gene: TRBD2
J gene: TRBJ2-7
V gene: TRBV6-5
clone size: -

CDR3 DNA: TGTGCCAGCAGTTCACTTTCCGACAGGGTATCTGGCTACACCTTC
CDR3 protein: CASSSLSDRVSGYTF
D gene: TRBD1
J gene: TRBJ1-2
V gene: TRBV5-6
clone size: -

CDR3 DNA: TGTGCCAGCAGTGGAGCGGGGGGCCCATACAATGAGCAGTTCTTC
CDR3 protein: CASSGAGGPYNEQFF
D gene: TRBD2
J gene: TRBJ2-1
V gene: TRBV2
clone size: once

CDR3 DNA: TGTGCCAGCATCACGCCGCACGGTACTAACTATGGCTACACCTTC
CDR3 protein: CASITPHGTNYGYTF
D gene: -
J gene: TRBJ1-2
V gene: TRBV28
clone size: -

CDR3 DNA: TGTGCCAGCTCACCACCGTCTGGGCCCTACGAGCAGTACTTC
CDR3 protein: CASSPPSGPYEQYF
D gene: -
J gene: TRBJ2-7
V gene: TRBV18
clone size: -

CDR3 DNA: TGTGCCAGCAGCAACCCGAAGAGGGCTGGCCTCTCTGGAAACACCATATATTTT
CDR3 protein: CASSNPKRAGLSGNTIYF
D gene: -
J gene: TRBJ1-3
V gene: TRBV9
clone size: -

CDR3 DNA: TGTGCCAGCAGTTGGGGTAGCGGGGACTCCTACGAGCAGTACTTC
CDR3 protein: CASSWGSGDSYEQYF
D gene: TRBD2
J gene: TRBJ2-7
V gene: TRBV6-6
clone size: -

CDR3 DNA: TGTGCCAGCAGCTTACAGACGGCGGGCTACACCTTC
CDR3 protein: CASSLQTAGYTF
D gene: -
J gene: TRBJ1-2
V gene: TRBV11-2
clone size: -

CDR3 DNA: TGTGCCTGGAGTAATCGGTATGGCTACACCTTC
CDR3 protein: CAWSNRYGYTF
D gene: -
J gene: TRBJ1-2
V gene: TRBV30
clone size: -